The rows below give T cell receptor beta chains drawn from one sample of a study of type 1 and type 2 diabetes patients. TCRdb processed the multiplex PCR reads anew with MiXCR; each CDR3 protein has one entry. The top ten hold roughly an eighth of the sample, which has 250,000 to 300,000 distinct CDR3 sequences, 40% to 50% seen once. Sequencing used peripheral blood mononuclear cells (PBMCs). The receptors come from a man between 18 and 29 years old with type 2 diabetes. The conserved cysteine and the conserved F or W are not part of the CDR3 here. Fields, in order: CDR3 protein, V gene.

CDR3: ASGTLETDTQY
V: TRBV12-5

CDR3: ATTSSGSRTDTQY
V: TRBV30

CDR3: ASSDREGSPLH
V: TRBV10-1

CDR3: ASSPGDVASYGYT
V: TRBV9

CDR3: ASGRGGRNSPLH
V: TRBV12-5

CDR3: ASSPALGQDLYEQY
V: TRBV25-1

CDR3: ASSPRTSGGPARYNEQF
V: TRBV7-6

CDR3: ASSPDRAYLALH
V: TRBV7-8

CDR3: ASGDTSSGRGLYNEQF
V: TRBV12-5

CDR3: SAVAPSYEQF
V: TRBV20-1

CDR3: ASSWHRESSHDGYT
V: TRBV27

CDR3: ASSLGPYGYT
V: TRBV5-5

CDR3: ASSPYNSGANVLT
V: TRBV7-3

CDR3: SARLGQGVGYT
V: TRBV20-1

CDR3: ASSYAGDGPDSYEQY
V: TRBV6-6

CDR3: ASSATSGAQTQY
V: TRBV2

CDR3: ASSVGEGILSSPLH
V: TRBV9

CDR3: ASSLAKSYEQY
V: TRBV5-1

CDR3: ASSITRQGGGYT
V: TRBV19

CDR3: ASSQGLTDEKLF
V: TRBV4-1

CDR3: ASSPGLAGAETQY
V: TRBV7-2

CDR3: ANYGRTNTEAF
V: TRBV12-3/TRBV12-4

CDR3: SALTGSTGELF
V: TRBV20-1

CDR3: AWSQAGTGGLEQY
V: TRBV30

CDR3: ASSAWGLGYEQF
V: TRBV2

CDR3: ASSQAVVGGGRDTEAF
V: TRBV4-3

CDR3: ASSPFGRGRTQH
V: TRBV27

CDR3: ASSFTGKAYEQY
V: TRBV7-2

CDR3: ASSPGQEPYEQY
V: TRBV19

CDR3: SARGGTEAF
V: TRBV20-1

CDR3: ASRNLLGETNYGYT
V: TRBV7-2

CDR3: ASSLVAAQQY
V: TRBV11-2

CDR3: ASSLAGGSRADTQY
V: TRBV5-5

CDR3: SAGTVGNEQY
V: TRBV20-1

CDR3: SVGAAF
V: TRBV29-1

CDR3: AWSGLRGLPYEQY
V: TRBV30

CDR3: ASSPVSSYNEQF
V: TRBV7-2

CDR3: SVWGTDTQY
V: TRBV29-1

CDR3: ASSLFSPTDVEKLF
V: TRBV5-1

CDR3: ASTGTATTYEQY
V: TRBV2

CDR3: ASSIRQGRGELF
V: TRBV19

CDR3: ASSSNGDRLGDEQY
V: TRBV7-8

CDR3: ALEVYGSGSYEQY
V: TRBV30

CDR3: ASSELFSYEQY
V: TRBV19

CDR3: STRTGRGAF
V: TRBV20-1

CDR3: ASRGQVNTGELF
V: TRBV6-6